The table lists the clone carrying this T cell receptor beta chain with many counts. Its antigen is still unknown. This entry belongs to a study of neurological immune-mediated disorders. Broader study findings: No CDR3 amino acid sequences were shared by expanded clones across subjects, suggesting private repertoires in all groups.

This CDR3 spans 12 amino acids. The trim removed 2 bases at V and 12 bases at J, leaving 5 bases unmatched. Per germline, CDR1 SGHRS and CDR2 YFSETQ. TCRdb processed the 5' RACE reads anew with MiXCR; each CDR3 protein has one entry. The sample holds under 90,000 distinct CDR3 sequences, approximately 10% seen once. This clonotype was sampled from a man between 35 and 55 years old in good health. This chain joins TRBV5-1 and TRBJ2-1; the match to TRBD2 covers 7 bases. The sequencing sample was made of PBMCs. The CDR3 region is CASSFGGDPQFF. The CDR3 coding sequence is TGCGCCAGCAGCTTTGGGGGGGACCCGCAGTTCTTC.